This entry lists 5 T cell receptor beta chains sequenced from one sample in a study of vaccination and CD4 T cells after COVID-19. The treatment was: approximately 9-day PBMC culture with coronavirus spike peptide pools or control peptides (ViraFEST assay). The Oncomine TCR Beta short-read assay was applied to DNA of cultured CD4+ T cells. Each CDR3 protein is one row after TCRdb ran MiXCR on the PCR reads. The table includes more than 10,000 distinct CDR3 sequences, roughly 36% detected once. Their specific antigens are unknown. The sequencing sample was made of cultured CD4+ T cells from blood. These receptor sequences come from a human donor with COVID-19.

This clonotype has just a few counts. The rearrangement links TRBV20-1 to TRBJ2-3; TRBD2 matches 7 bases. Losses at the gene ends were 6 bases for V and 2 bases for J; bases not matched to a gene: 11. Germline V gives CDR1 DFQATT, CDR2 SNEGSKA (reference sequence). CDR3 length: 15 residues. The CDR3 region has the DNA TGCAGTGCCAGAAGGTCTAGCGGTATCACAGATACGCAGTATTTT. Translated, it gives CSARRSSGITDTQYF.

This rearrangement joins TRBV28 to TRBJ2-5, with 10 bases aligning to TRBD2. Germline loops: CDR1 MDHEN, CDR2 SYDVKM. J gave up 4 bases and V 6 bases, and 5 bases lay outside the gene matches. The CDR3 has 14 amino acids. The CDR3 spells CASSISGGAETQYF. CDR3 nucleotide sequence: TGTGCCAGCAGCATAAGCGGGGGGGCAGAGACCCAGTACTTC.

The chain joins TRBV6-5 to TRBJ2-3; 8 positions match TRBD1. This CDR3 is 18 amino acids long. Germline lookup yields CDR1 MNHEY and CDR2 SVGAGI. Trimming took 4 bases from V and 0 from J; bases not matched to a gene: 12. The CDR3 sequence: CASSSDRGTPLSTDTQYF. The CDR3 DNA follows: TGTGCCAGCAGTTCAGACAGGGGAACCCCCCTTAGCACAGATACGCAGTATTTT.

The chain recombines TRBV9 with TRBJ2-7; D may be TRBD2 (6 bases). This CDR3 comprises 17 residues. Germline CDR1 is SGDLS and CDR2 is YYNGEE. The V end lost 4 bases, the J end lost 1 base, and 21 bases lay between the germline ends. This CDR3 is CASSIPSTKEGSYEQYF. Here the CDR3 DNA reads TGTGCCAGCAGCATACCTAGCACAAAGGAGGGTTCCTACGAGCAGTACTTC.

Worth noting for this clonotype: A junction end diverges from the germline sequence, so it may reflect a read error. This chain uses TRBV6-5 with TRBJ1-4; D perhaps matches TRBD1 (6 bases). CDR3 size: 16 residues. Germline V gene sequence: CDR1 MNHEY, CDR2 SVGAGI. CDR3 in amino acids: CANSFGTPATNEKLFF. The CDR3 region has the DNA TGTGCCAACAGTTTCGGGACACCAGCAACTAATGAAAAACTGTTTTTT.